This TCR beta chain stems from a study of T cell repertoires in cytomegalovirus infection. Looking at the study overall: Public TCR beta signature analysis indicated the presence of both CMV infection and matching HLA type. The study, taken as a whole, reports: There were HLA-C-restricted CMV-specific TCR beta clonotypes dominating the ex vivo response.

TCRdb re-called the reads with MiXCR, one entry per CDR3 protein. The data contain under 600,000 distinct CDR3 sequences, 16% of them singletons. Germline V lookup: CDR1 SGHVS, CDR2 FQNEAQ. Trimming took 3 bases from V and 2 from J, leaving 15 bases between them. This CDR3 is built from 16 residues. This clonotype was counted at least ten times. Its cognate antigen is unknown. The source material was CD8+ T cells from PBMCs. The genes are TRBV7-8 and TRBJ2-3; tentatively, D is TRBD2 (5 bases). The TCR sequence derives from a human donor in good health (CMV status not recorded). Some clones in this sample may be carry-over from other donors' samples. CDR3 in DNA: TGTGCCAGCAGCTTCCCAGCGGCAAGGACCACAGATACGCAGTATTTT. Protein: CASSFPAARTTDTQYF.